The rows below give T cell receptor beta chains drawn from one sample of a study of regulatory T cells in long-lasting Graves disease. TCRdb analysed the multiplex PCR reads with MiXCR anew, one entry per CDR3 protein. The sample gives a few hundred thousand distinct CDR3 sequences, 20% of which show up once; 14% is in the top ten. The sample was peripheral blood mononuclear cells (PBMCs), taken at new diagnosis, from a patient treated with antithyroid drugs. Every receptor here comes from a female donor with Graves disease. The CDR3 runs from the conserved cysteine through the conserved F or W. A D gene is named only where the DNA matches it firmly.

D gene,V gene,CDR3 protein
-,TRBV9,CASSPGGSATNEKLFF
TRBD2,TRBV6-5,CASSYSGLDSYEQYF
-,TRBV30,CAWSKRRGNQPQHF
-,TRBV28,CASSSRQGRGYEQYF
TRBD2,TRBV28,CASSQLAGEAYEQYF
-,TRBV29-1,CSVEVARSGEQYF
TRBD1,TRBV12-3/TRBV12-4,CASSRDRGPEAFF
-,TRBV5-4,CASSLGLQGADEQFF
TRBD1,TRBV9,CASSQGGQGETQYF
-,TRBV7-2,CASSLWQGGKNIQYF
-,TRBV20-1,CSASQGTQTGELFF
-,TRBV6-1,CASKGILNTEAFF
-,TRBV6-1,CASGTDGFNEKLFF
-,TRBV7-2,CASSVNAGTRNYEQYF
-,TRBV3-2,CASSPYYTEAFF
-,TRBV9,CASSADTYNEQFF
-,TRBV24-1,CATSAGGQSTNEKLFF
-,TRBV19,CASKDFSSYNEQFF
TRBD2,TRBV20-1,CSAREVGRGGTYNEQFF
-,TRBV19,CASMRSGNTIYF
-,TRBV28,CASSSSTGRLETQYF
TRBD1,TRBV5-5,CASSLVHRGGEQYF
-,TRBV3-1,CASSQVTDQPQHF
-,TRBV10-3,CAISESIQGGGYTF
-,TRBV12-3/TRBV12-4,CASSNRETDTQYF
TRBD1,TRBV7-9,CASSSTDRDGNSPLHF
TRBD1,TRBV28,CASRQGAGELFF
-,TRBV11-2,CASSQGRIRVGDTQYF
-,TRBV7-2,CASSLGTGTGETQYF
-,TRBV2,CASNKGGLGSPLHF
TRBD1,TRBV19,CASSIDRDKKLFF
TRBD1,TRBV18,CASSPGTGDPPLHF
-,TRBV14,CASSPSPFYEQYF
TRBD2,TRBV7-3,CASSLRASGGTDTQYF
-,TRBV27,CASRVITGEQFF
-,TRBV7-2,CASSSGQYSYEQYF
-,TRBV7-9,CASSRRTAYQETQYF
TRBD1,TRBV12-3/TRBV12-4,CASSPHGTAYGYTF
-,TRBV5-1,CASSPSTSTDTQYF
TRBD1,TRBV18,CASSPGTGGNIQYF
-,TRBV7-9,CASSSGAYGYTF